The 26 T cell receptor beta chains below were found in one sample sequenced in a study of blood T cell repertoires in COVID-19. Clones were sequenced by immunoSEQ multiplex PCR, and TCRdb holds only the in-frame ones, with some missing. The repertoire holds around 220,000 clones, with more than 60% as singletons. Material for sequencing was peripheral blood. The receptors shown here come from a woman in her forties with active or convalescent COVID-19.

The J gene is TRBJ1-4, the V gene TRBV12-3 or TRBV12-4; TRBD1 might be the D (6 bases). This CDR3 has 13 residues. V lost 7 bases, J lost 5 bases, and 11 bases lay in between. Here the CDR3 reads CASTSRGNEKLFF. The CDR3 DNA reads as TGTGCCAGCACATCCAGGGGCAATGAAAAACTGTTTTTT.

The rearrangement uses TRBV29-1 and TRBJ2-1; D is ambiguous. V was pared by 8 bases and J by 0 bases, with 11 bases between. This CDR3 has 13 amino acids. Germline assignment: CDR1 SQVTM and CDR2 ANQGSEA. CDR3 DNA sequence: TGCAGCACTCGACTGAGCTCCTACAATGAGCAGTTCTTC. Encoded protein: CSTRLSSYNEQFF.

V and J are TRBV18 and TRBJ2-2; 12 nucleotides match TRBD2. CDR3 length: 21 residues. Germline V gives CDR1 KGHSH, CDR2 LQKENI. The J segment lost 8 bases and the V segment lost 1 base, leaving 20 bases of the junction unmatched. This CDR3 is CASSPRIRTSGELAHLGELFF. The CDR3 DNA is TGTGCCAGCTCACCACGAATCAGGACTAGCGGGGAGCTGGCACATCTTGGGGAGCTGTTTTTT. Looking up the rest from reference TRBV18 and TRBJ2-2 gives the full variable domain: NAGVMQNPRHLVRRRGQEARLRCSPMKGHSHVYWYRQLPEEGLKFMVYLQKENIIDESGMPKERFSAEFPKEGPSILRIQQVVRGDSAAYFCASSPRIRTSGELAHLGELFFGEGSRLTVL.

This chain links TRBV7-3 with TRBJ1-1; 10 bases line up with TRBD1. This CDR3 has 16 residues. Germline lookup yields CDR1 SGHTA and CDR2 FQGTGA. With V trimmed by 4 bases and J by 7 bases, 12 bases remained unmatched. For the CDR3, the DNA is TGTGCCAGCAGCTCAGTCGCGAGACAGGGGGCCGGTGAAGCTTTCTTT. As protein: CASSSVARQGAGEAFF.

CDR3 nucleotides: TGTGCCAGCAGCCAAGTGGTACTAAATGGGAACACTGAAGCTTTCTTT. Translation gives CASSQVVLNGNTEAFF. The chain couples TRBV3-1 (or the pseudogene TRBV3-2) to TRBJ1-1; D remains ambiguous. This CDR3 is built from 16 residues. Germline values: CDR1 LGHDT, CDR2 YNNKEL (reference sequence). V lost 1 base and J 1 base, leaving 13 bases between the germline ends.

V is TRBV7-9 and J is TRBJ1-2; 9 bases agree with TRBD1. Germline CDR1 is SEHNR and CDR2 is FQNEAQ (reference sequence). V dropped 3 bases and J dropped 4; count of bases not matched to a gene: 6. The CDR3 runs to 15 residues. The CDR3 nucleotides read TGTGCCAGCAGCTTTCACGGGACAGGGACCTATGGCTACACCTTC. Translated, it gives CASSFHGTGTYGYTF.

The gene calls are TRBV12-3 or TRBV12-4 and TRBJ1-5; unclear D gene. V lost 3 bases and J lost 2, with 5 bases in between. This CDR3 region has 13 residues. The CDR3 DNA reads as TGTGCCAGCAGTTTTGAGGGCAATCAGCCCCAGCATTTT. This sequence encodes CASSFEGNQPQHF.

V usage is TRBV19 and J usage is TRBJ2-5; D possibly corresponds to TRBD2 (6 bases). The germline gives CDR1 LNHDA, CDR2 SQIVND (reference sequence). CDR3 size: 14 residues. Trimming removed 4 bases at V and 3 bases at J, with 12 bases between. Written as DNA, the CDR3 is TGTGCCAGTAGTACCAAGCGCGGGGAAGAGACCCAGTACTTC. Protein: CASSTKRGEETQYF.

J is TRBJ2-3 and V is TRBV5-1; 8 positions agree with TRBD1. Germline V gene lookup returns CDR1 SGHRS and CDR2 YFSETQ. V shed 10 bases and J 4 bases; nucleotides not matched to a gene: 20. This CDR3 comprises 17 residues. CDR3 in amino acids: CAPFLVPRTGTPDTQYF. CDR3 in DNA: TGCGCCCCTTTCCTCGTACCCCGGACAGGGACCCCAGATACGCAGTATTTT.

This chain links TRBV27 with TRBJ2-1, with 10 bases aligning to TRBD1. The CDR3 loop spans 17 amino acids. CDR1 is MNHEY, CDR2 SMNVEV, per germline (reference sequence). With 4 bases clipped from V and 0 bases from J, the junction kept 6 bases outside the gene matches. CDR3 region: CASSYRTGGTSYNEQFF. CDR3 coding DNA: TGTGCCAGCAGTTACCGGACAGGGGGGACCTCCTACAATGAGCAGTTCTTC.

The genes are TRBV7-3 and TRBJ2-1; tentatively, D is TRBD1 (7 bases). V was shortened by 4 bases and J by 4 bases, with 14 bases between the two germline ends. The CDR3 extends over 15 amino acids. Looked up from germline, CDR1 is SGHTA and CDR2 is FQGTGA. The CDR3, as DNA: TGTGCCAGCAGCTACAACGCAGGGGGGTACAATGAGCAGTTCTTC. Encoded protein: CASSYNAGGYNEQFF. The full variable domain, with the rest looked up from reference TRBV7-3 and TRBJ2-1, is GAGVSQTPSNKVTEKGKYVELRCDPISGHTALYWYRQSLGQGPEFLIYFQGTGAADDSGLPNDRFFAVRPEGSVSTLKIQRTERGDSAVYLCASSYNAGGYNEQFFGPGTRLTVL.

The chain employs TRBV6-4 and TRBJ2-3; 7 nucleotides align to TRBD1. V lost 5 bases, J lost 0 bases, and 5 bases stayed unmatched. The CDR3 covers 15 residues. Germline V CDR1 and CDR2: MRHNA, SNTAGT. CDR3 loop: CASSLRGLSTDTQYF. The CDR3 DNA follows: TGTGCCAGCAGTCTCAGGGGGTTGAGCACAGATACGCAGTATTTT.

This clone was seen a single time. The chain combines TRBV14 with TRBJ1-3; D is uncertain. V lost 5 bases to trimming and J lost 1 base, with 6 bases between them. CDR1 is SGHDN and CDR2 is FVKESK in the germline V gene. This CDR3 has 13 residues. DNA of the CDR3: TGTGCCAGCAGCTACTCGTCTGGAAACACCATATATTTT. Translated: CASSYSSGNTIYF.

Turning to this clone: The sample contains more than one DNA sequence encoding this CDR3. The CDR3 loop is CASSYQGSNSPLHF. The CDR3, as DNA: TGTGCCAGCAGTTACCAGGGGTCCAATTCACCCCTCCACTTT. The V call is TRBV6-5, the J call TRBJ1-6, with D possibly being TRBD1 (6 bases). V shed 2 bases and J shed 7 bases, with 9 bases lying between them. Germline V lookup: CDR1 MNHEY, CDR2 SVGAGI. This CDR3 has 14 amino acids.

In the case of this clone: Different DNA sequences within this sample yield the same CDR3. The CDR3 loop reads CASSIQISNQPQHF. The CDR3, as DNA: TGTGCCAGTAGTATACAAATTAGCAATCAGCCCCAGCATTTT. This chain links TRBV19 with TRBJ1-5; D unclear. This CDR3 has 14 amino acids. V lost 2 bases and J lost 0, with 5 bases in between. Germline lookup yields CDR1 LNHDA and CDR2 SQIVND (reference sequence).

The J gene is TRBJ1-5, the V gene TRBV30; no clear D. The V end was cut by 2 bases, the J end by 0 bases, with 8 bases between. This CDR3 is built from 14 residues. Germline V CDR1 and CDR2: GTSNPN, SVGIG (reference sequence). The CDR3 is CAWSFYSSNQPQHF. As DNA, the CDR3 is TGTGCCTGGAGTTTCTACAGTAGCAATCAGCCCCAGCATTTT.

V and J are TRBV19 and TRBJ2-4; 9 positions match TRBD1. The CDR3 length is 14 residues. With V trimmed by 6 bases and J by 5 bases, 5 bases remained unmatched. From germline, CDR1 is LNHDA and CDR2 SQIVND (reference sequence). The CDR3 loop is CASSIWTGENIQYF. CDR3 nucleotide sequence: TGTGCCAGTAGCATTTGGACAGGGGAAAACATTCAGTACTTC.

CDR3 nucleotides: TGTGCCAGCAGCGAGGACAGTTTAGGCGGTAGGACAGATACGCAGTATTTT. This translates into CASSEDSLGGRTDTQYF. This sequence joins TRBV9 and TRBJ2-3; TRBD1 might be the D (6 bases). This CDR3 comprises 17 residues. Trimming took 3 bases from V and 3 from J, leaving 20 bases between them. Germline-derived CDR1 and CDR2 are SGDLS and YYNGEE.

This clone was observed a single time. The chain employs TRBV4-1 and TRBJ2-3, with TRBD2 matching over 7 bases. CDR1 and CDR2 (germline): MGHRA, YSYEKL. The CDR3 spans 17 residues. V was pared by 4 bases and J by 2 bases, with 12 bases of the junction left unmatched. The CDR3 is CASSLSGAGGNTDTQYF. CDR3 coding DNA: TGCGCCAGCAGCCTAAGCGGCGCCGGGGGGAACACAGATACGCAGTATTTT.

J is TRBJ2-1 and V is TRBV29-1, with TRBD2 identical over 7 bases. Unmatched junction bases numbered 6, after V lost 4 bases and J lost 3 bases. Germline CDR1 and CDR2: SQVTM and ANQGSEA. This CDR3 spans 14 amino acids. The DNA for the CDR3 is TGCAGCGTTGGCCTCGGGAGGTTCTACAATGAGCAGTTCTTC. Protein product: CSVGLGRFYNEQFF.

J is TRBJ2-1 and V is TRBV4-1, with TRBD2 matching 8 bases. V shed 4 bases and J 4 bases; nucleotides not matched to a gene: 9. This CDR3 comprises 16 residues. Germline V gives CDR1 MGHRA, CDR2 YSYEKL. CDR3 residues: CASSLTRGGPYNEQFF. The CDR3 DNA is TGCGCCAGCAGCCTTACCCGGGGGGGCCCTTACAATGAGCAGTTCTTC.

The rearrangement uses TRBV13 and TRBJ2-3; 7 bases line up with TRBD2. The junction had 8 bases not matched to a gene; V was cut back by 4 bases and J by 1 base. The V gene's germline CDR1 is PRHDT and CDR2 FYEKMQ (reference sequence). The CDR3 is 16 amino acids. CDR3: CASSSGGGFRTDTQYF. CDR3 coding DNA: TGTGCCAGCAGCTCTGGGGGGGGGTTTCGCACAGATACGCAGTATTTT.

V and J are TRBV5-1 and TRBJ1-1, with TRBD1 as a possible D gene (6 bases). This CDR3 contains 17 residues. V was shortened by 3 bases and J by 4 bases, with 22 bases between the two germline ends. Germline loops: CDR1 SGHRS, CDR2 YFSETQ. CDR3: CASSYRFRQDGGTEAFF. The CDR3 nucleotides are TGCGCCAGCAGCTATCGTTTTCGACAGGACGGCGGCACTGAAGCTTTCTTT.

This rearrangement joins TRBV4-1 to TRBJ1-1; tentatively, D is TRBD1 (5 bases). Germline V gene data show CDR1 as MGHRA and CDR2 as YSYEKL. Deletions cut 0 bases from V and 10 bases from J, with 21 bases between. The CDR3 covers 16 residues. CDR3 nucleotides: TGCGCCAGCAGCCAAGAAACGGCTACAGGCATAGCGGGAGCTTTCTTT. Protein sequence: CASSQETATGIAGAFF.

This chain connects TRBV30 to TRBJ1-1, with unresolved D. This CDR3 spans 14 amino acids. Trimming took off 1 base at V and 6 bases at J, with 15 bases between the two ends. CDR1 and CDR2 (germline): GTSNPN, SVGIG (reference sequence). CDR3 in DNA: TGTGCCTGGAGTGCGGTCGCCAGGCGGGCTGAAGCTTTCTTT. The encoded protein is CAWSAVARRAEAFF.

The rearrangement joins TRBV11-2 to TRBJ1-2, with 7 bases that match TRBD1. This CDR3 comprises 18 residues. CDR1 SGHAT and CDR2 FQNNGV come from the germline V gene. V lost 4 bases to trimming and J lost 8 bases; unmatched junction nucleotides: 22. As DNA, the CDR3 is TGTGCCAGCAGCTCTTACATGGAGCGCGACAGGGACGATTACGGCTACACCTTC. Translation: CASSSYMERDRDDYGYTF.